The entry below gives a single T cell receptor beta chain sequence along with its context. The antigen is not known. This record belongs to a study of blood T cells in healthy people across ages. V was clipped by 3 bases and J by 5 bases; unmatched bases: 10. Germline CDR1 LGHDT, CDR2 YNNKEL (reference sequence). The CDR3 sequence is 17 residues long. PCR was performed a second time for 7 to 11 cycles using a sample-barcoded 5' primer and a J-beta primer mix. Via MiXCR, TCRdb re-called the 5' RACE reads, giving one row per CDR3 protein. The sample lists roughly 900,000 distinct CDR3 sequences; roughly 26% were seen once. Study outcomes and limitations: Age showed a roughly linear inverse relationship with TCR beta diversity per million T cells. Donor CMV status, an unknown factor, possibly confounded changes in expanded clonotypes.

The material sequenced was blood. The rearrangement joins TRBV3-1 to TRBJ1-6, with 7 positions matching TRBD1. This sequence was found in a woman aged 80 or over in good health. CDR3 bases: TGTGCCAGCAGCCAGGGGTCCGGGACAGCAAATAATTCACCCCTCCACTTT. It yields the protein CASSQGSGTANNSPLHF. The whole variable domain, remainder taken from reference TRBV3-1 and TRBJ1-6, is DTAVSQTPKYLVTQMGNDKSIKCEQNLGHDTMYWYKQDSKKFLKIMFSYNNKELIINETVPNRFSPKSPDKAHLNLHINSLELGDSAVYFCASSQGSGTANNSPLHFGNGTRLTVT.